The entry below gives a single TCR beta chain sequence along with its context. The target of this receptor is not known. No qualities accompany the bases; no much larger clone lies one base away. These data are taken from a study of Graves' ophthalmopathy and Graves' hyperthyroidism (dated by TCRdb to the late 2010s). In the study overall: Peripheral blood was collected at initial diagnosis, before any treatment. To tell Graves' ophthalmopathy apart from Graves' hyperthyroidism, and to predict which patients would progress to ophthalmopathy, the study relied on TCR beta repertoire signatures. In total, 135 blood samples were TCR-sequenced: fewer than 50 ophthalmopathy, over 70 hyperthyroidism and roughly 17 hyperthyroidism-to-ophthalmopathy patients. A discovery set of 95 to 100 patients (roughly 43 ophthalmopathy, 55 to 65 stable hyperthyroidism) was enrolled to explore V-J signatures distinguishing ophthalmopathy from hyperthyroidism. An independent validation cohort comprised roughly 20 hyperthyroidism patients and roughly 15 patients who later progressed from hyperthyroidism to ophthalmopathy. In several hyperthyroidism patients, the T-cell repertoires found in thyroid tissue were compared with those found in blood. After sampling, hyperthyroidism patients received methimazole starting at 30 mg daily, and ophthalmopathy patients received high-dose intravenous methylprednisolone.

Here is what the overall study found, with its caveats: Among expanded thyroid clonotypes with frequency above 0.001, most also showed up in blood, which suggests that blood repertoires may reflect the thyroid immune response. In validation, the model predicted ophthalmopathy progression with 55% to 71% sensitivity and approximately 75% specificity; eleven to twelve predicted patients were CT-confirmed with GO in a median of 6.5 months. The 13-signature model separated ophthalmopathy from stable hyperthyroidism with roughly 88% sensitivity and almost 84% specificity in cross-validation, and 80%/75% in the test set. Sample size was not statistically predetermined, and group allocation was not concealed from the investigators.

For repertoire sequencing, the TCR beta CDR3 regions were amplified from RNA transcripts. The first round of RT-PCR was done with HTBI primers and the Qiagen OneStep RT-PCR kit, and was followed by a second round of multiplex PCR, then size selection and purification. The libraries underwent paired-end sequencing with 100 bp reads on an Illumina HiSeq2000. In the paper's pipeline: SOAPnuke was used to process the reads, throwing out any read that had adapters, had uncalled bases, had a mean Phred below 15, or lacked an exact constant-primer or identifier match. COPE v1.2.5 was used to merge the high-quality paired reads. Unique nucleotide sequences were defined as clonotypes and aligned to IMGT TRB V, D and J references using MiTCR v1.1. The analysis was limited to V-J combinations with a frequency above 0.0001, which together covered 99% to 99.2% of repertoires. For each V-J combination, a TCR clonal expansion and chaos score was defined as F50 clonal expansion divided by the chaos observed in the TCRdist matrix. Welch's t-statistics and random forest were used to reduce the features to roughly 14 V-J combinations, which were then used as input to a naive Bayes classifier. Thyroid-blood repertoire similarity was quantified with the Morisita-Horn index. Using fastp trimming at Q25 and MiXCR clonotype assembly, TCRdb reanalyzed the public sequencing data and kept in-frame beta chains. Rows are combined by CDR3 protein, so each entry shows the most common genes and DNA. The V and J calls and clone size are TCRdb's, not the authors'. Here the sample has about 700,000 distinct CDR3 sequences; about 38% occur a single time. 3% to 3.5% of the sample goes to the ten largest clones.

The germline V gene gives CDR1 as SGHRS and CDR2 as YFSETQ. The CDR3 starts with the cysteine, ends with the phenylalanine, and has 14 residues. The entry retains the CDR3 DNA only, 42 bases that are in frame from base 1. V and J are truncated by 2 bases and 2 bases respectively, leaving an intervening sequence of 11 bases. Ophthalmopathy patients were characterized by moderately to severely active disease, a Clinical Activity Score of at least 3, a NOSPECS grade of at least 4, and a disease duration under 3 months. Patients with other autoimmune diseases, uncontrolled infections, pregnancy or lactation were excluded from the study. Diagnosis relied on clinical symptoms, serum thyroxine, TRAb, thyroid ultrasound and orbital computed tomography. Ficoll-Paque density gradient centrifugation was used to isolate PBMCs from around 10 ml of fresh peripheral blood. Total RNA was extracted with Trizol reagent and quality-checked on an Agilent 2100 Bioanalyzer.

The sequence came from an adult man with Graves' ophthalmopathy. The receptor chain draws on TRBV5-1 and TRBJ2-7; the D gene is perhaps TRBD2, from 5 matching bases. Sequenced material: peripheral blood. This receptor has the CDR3 CASSLERTTYEQYF. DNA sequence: TGCGCCAGCAGCTTAGAGCGGACCACCTACGAGCAGTACTTC.